This TCR beta chain was sequenced for a study of blood T cell repertoires in COVID-19. Overall study context: Sites in the United States, Italy and Spain provided acute and convalescent COVID-19 samples. Sample material is recorded as cDNA or gDNA derived from T cells, B-cell-depleted T cells, or PBMCs.

How the authors handled the data: Amplification of reference gene primers was used by the study to estimate nucleated cell counts. Data came from immunoSEQ multiplex PCR; TCRdb stores just in-frame clones and leaves some out. The V and J calls and clone size come from that table; D and trimming were worked out from the DNA. The table records some 150,000 clones, approximately 83% of them present only once. The CDR3 is 13 amino acids. CDR1 LNHDA and CDR2 SQIVND come from the germline V gene (reference sequence). Trimming pared 6 bases from V and 6 bases from J, leaving 13 bases between. This chain uses TRBV19 with TRBJ2-3, with D possibly TRBD2 on 6 matching bases. The sample taken for sequencing was peripheral blood. The clonotype comes from a human donor in a cohort sampled during active COVID-19. Here the CDR3 reads CASRNRDLDTQYF. The CDR3 DNA reads TGTGCCAGTAGGAACCGGGACTTGGATACGCAGTATTTT. Looking up the rest from reference TRBV19 and TRBJ2-3 gives the full variable domain: DGGITQSPKYLFRKEGQNVTLSCEQNLNHDAMYWYRQDPGQGLRLIYYSQIVNDFQKGDIAEGYSVSREKKESFPLTVTSAQKNPTAFYLCASRNRDLDTQYFGPGTRLTVL.